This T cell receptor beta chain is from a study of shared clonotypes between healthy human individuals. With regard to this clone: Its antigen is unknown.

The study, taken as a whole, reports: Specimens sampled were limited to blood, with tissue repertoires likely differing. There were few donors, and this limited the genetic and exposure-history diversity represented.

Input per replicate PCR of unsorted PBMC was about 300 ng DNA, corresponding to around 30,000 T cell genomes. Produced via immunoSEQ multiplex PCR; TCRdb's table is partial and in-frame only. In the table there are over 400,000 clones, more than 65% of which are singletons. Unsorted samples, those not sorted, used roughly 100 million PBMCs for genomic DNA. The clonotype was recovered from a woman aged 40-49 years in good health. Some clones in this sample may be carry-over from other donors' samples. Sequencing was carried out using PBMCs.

CDR3 bases: TGCGCCAGCAGCCAAGGGGCAGGGGAGACCCAGTACTTC. It codes for CASSQGAGETQYF. The chain links TRBV4-1 to TRBJ2-5; TRBD1 is a possible D gene (5 bases). Trimming pared 1 base from V and 5 bases from J, leaving 8 bases between. The germline V gene has CDR1 MGHRA and CDR2 YSYEKL. CDR3 length equals 13 residues.